This T cell receptor (beta chain) was identified in a study of Graves' ophthalmopathy and Graves' hyperthyroidism. Amplification targeted the TCR beta CDR3 regions, with RNA transcripts as the source material. Second-round multiplex PCR came after a first-round RT-PCR that employed HTBI primers. TCRdb processed the multiplex PCR reads anew with MiXCR; each CDR3 protein has one entry. In the table there are 200,000 to 250,000 distinct CDR3 sequences, about 47% of which are singletons. Losses at the gene ends were 6 bases for V and 0 bases for J; bases not matched to a gene: 8. Germline V gene sequence: CDR1 SGHTA, CDR2 FQGNSA. CDR3 length equals 16 residues. The study's findings and limits: Blood repertoires reportedly contained most expanded thyroid clonotypes above 0.001 frequency.

On this clonotype: Its antigen is still unknown.

The sequence came from an adult man with Graves' ophthalmopathy. V usage is TRBV7-2 and J usage is TRBJ2-7; 10 nucleotides line up with TRBD1. The sequenced sample consisted of peripheral blood. The DNA for the CDR3 is TGTGCCAGCAGAACCGCGACAGGGGGCCCCTCCTACGAGCAGTACTTC. This translates into CASRTATGGPSYEQYF. Full variable domain (missing parts from reference TRBV7-2 and TRBJ2-7): GAGVSQSPSNKVTEKGKDVELRCDPISGHTALYWYRQSLGQGLEFLIYFQGNSAPDKSGLPSDRFSAERTGGSVSTLTIQRTQQEDSAVYLCASRTATGGPSYEQYFGPGTRLTVT.